These 22 T cell receptor beta chains share one sample of origin, sequenced in a study of T cell repertoires in cytomegalovirus infection. These TCRs' antigens remain unknown. TCRdb re-called the reads with MiXCR, one entry per CDR3 protein. The sample consists of roughly 340,000 distinct CDR3 sequences, about 29% of them appearing once. Sequenced material: cultured PBMCs, taken from culture after CMV antigen stimulation. The receptors shown here come from a human donor in good health (CMV status not recorded). Some clones in this sample may be carry-over from other donors' samples.

The genes are TRBV12-3 or TRBV12-4 and TRBJ2-5; TRBD2 might be the D (5 bases). There are 13 residues in the CDR3. The V end lost 3 bases, the J end lost 3 bases, and 8 bases lay between the germline ends. The CDR3 coding sequence is TGTGCCAGCAGTTTTCTTAGCGAAGAGACCCAGTACTTC. This codes for CASSFLSEETQYF.

This clonotype was seen a few times. V gene TRBV2 combines with J gene TRBJ2-1; 14 bases are a match to TRBD2. Germline CDR1 SNHLY, CDR2 FYNNEI. The V segment lost 10 bases and the J segment 11 bases; nucleotides outside the gene matches: 7. The CDR3 sequence is 13 residues long. The CDR3 protein is CATPGLAGDQQFF. CDR3 DNA: TGTGCCACCCCGGGACTAGCGGGAGATCAGCAGTTCTTC.

The J gene is TRBJ2-2, the V gene TRBV5-4; 8 bases map to TRBD2. The V gene end was trimmed by 6 bases and the J gene end by 1 base; junction bases not matched to a gene: 5. The length of the CDR3 is 15 residues. Germline CDR1 SGHNT, CDR2 YYREEE (reference sequence). CDR3: CASNLREGNTGELFF. CDR3 coding DNA: TGTGCCAGCAACCTACGGGAGGGGAACACCGGGGAGCTGTTTTTT.

This clonotype was seen a few times. The rearrangement uses TRBV6-1 and TRBJ1-2, with D possibly being TRBD1 (6 bases). CDR1 MNHNS and CDR2 SASEGT come from the germline V gene. Trimming cost V 6 bases and J 1 base, with 12 bases left between them. The CDR3 is made up of 14 amino acids. The CDR3 is CASSVTGNNYGYTF. Written as DNA, the CDR3 is TGTGCCAGCAGCGTGACAGGCAATAACTATGGCTACACCTTC.

The chain combines TRBV2 with TRBJ2-2; TRBD2 aligns across 8 bases. The CDR3 is made up of 19 amino acids. Germline V gene data show CDR1 as SNHLY and CDR2 as FYNNEI. V was clipped by 6 bases and J by 1 base; unmatched bases: 16. For the CDR3, the DNA is TGTGCCAGCAGACTACCGGGAGGGAGGTTAGCGGAGAACACCGGGGAGCTGTTTTTT. It is translated as CASRLPGGRLAENTGELFF.

The CDR3 here is CASSALGGISYEQYF. Written as DNA, the CDR3 is TGTGCCAGCAGTGCCTTAGGGGGAATCTCGTACGAGCAGTACTTC. The V call is TRBV28, the J call TRBJ2-7; possibly TRBD1 for D (6 bases). V was clipped by 5 bases and J by 4 bases, with 18 bases between them. Germline-derived CDR1 and CDR2 are MDHEN and SYDVKM. The CDR3 has 15 residues.

This clonotype was counted many times. The V and J genes are TRBV6-1 and TRBJ1-1; D gene ambiguous. From germline, CDR1 is MNHNS and CDR2 SASEGT. The CDR3 spans 14 residues. Trimming removed 3 bases at V and 5 bases at J, with 13 bases between. DNA for the CDR3: TGTGCCAGCAGTGATCACAAGGGTTTAACTGAAGCTTTCTTT. It encodes CASSDHKGLTEAFF.

This clonotype showed up many times. CDR3 bases: TGTGCCAGCAGCTTAGCAGGTCGACTAGGGGCAAACATTCAGTACTTC. Its translation is CASSLAGRLGANIQYF. The gene calls are TRBV7-2 and TRBJ2-4, with D possibly matching TRBD2 (6 bases). Germline loops: CDR1 SGHTA, CDR2 FQGNSA. The CDR3 covers 16 residues. Trimming left V 0 bases short and J 6 bases short, with 15 bases between.

In DNA form, the CDR3 reads TGTGCCAGCAGCCTTCTAGCGGAAGGGATCAATGAGCAGTTCTTC. It translates to CASSLLAEGINEQFF. The chain links TRBV11-2 to TRBJ2-1; 7 positions agree with TRBD2. This CDR3 is 15 amino acids long. V lost 5 bases to trimming and J lost 6 bases; unmatched junction nucleotides: 10. Germline CDR1 and CDR2: SGHAT and FQNNGV.

The table lists this clonotype with a count of one. This chain connects TRBV6-6 to TRBJ1-4; TRBD1 matches at 10 bases. Trimming at V came to 10 bases and at J to 1 base, leaving 12 bases not matched to a gene. The CDR3 sequence is 17 residues long. Looked up from germline, CDR1 is MNHNY and CDR2 is SVGAGI (reference sequence). The CDR3 region has the DNA TGTGCCACCCATCCGGGACAGGGGTTACGAACTAATGAAAAACTGTTTTTT. Encoded protein: CATHPGQGLRTNEKLFF.

V gene TRBV7-9 combines with J gene TRBJ2-1; TRBD1 might be the D (6 bases). Germline lookup yields CDR1 SEHNR and CDR2 FQNEAQ (reference sequence). V was clipped by 6 bases and J by 0 bases, with 15 bases between them. CDR3 size: 16 residues. CDR3 in amino acids: CASRGPSRGSYNEQFF. CDR3 in DNA: TGTGCCAGCAGAGGACCTTCCAGGGGCTCCTACAATGAGCAGTTCTTC.

The chain employs TRBV7-9 and TRBJ2-1, with D perhaps TRBD1 or TRBD2 (6 bases each). The CDR3 sequence is 16 residues long. Per germline, CDR1 SEHNR and CDR2 FQNEAQ (reference sequence). With 1 base removed from V and 7 bases from J, the gap between germline ends came to 17 bases. Here the CDR3 reads CASSLVGGGRGNEQFF. The CDR3, as DNA: TGTGCCAGCAGCTTAGTTGGAGGGGGGCGAGGGAATGAGCAGTTCTTC.

J is TRBJ1-3 and V is TRBV6-5; no definite D call. Germline CDR1 is MNHEY and CDR2 is SVGAGI. V dropped 0 bases and J dropped 4 bases, with 7 bases sitting between them. The CDR3 loop spans 14 amino acids. DNA of the CDR3: TGTGCCAGCAGTTACTCCGAACGGGGAAACACCATATATTTT. Its translation is CASSYSERGNTIYF.

DNA for the CDR3: TGTGCCAGCAGCTCCGGGACAGGGTACAATGAGCAGTTCTTC. Translating gives CASSSGTGYNEQFF. The rearrangement joins TRBV7-3 to TRBJ2-1, with 9 bases fitting TRBD1. Trimming took 4 bases from V and 4 from J; bases not matched to a gene: 2. The CDR3 is 14 amino acids. Germline lookup yields CDR1 SGHTA and CDR2 FQGTGA.

This clonotype was counted at least ten times. The chain joins TRBV11-2 to TRBJ2-3; D remains ambiguous. V lost 5 bases to trimming and J lost 1 base, with 13 bases between them. This CDR3 spans 15 amino acids. CDR1 is SGHAT, CDR2 FQNNGV, per germline. The CDR3 reads CASSLGQVRTDTQYF. The CDR3 DNA reads TGTGCCAGCAGCCTAGGGCAGGTTCGCACAGATACGCAGTATTTT.

The table lists this clonotype with a few counts. The rearrangement links TRBV7-6 to TRBJ2-7; D gene uncertain. V lost 3 bases and J 4 bases, leaving 10 bases between the germline ends. Germline CDR1 SGHVS, CDR2 FNYEAQ. This CDR3 is built from 13 residues. CDR3 nucleotides: TGTGCCAGCAGCTTGGCAGGAATTTACGAGCAGTACTTC. This sequence encodes CASSLAGIYEQYF.

This clonotype was seen a handful of times. V gene TRBV7-4 combines with J gene TRBJ1-4, with unresolved D. V dropped 11 bases and J dropped 6 bases, with 22 bases sitting between them. This CDR3 is 15 amino acids long. Germline CDR1 and CDR2: SGHVT and SQSDAQ. The CDR3 is CASRVGRSQDEKLFF. CDR3 in DNA: TGTGCCTCGCGGGTAGGGAGGTCGCAGGATGAAAAACTGTTTTTT.

This clonotype was seen a handful of times. V and J are TRBV12-3 or TRBV12-4 and TRBJ1-2, with 9 bases lining up with TRBD1. CDR3 size: 14 residues. The trim removed 6 bases at V and 2 bases at J, leaving 4 bases unmatched. The DNA for the CDR3 is TGTGCCAGCAGGGCCGGGACAGGGAACTATGGCTACACCTTC. Residues: CASRAGTGNYGYTF.

This clonotype appeared a few times. This chain uses TRBV5-1 with TRBJ2-1, with 9 positions matching TRBD2. The CDR3 has 14 amino acids. The V segment lost 7 bases and the J segment 8 bases; nucleotides outside the gene matches: 10. Germline V CDR1 and CDR2: SGHRS, YFSETQ. The CDR3: CASRGGVRIHEQFF. CDR3 nucleotide sequence: TGCGCCAGCCGCGGGGGGGTCCGGATCCATGAGCAGTTCTTC.

The chain is built from TRBV28 and TRBJ1-2; D not certain. The length of the CDR3 is 12 residues. Per germline, CDR1 MDHEN and CDR2 SYDVKM. The germline V and J ends were trimmed by 1 base and 6 bases, with 6 bases remaining between them. This CDR3 is CASSLSTDGYTF. The DNA for the CDR3 is TGTGCCAGCAGTTTATCGACTGATGGCTACACCTTC.

This clonotype occurred a few times. The rearrangement joins TRBV7-6 to TRBJ2-3, with 8 bases lining up with TRBD2. V lost 5 bases to trimming and J lost 6 bases; unmatched junction nucleotides: 13. In germline, CDR1 is SGHVS, CDR2 FNYEAQ. This CDR3 spans 16 amino acids. CDR3: CASSERLAPLGDTQYF. For the CDR3, the DNA is TGTGCCAGCAGCGAACGACTAGCGCCGTTAGGGGATACGCAGTATTTT.

There are a few counts of this clonotype. The chain recombines TRBV6-1 with TRBJ1-6; the D gene is possibly TRBD1 (5 bases). This CDR3 is built from 14 residues. Trimming stripped 7 bases from V and 6 bases from J, with 13 bases between. The V gene's germline CDR1 is MNHNS and CDR2 SASEGT. The CDR3 is CASKPGTSNSPLHF. CDR3 coding DNA: TGTGCCAGCAAGCCCGGGACCTCTAATTCACCCCTCCACTTT.